The 2 T cell receptor beta chains reported below all come from one sample, sequenced in a study of persistence of HIV-infected CD4 T cells. Overlapping HIV-1 Gag 15-mer peptides at 0.95 to 1 ug per peptide per mL were used. Responding CD4+ T cells were sorted by upregulation of both CD40 ligand and CD69. The immunoSEQ assay was version 4, run in survey mode. TCRdb's table, derived via immunoSEQ multiplex PCR, lists solely in-frame clones and lacks some. The sample yields under 25,000 clones, around two thirds seen once. For these receptors, no antigen is known. Source: CD4+ T cells sorted from PBMCs after approximately 20-hour stimulation, taken from a patient who received antiretroviral therapy. These receptors were obtained from an adult man with HIV who was CMV-seropositive.

The chain recombines TRBV7-2 with TRBJ2-2, with 10 positions matching TRBD2. From germline, CDR1 is SGHTA and CDR2 FQGNSA. J lost 7 bases, V lost 3 bases, and 5 bases had no gene match. CDR3 size: 15 residues. The CDR3 sequence is CASSFSGGNDGELFF. The CDR3 bases are TGTGCCAGCAGCTTTAGCGGGGGGAATGACGGGGAGCTGTTTTTT.

This clone is termed medium-sized. The chain recombines TRBV5-4 with TRBJ2-7, with 9 bases fitting TRBD1. V shed 4 bases, J shed 5 bases, and the junction held 10 bases outside the gene matches. The CDR3 is 15 residues long. Per germline, CDR1 SGHNT and CDR2 YYREEE (reference sequence). CDR3 in amino acids: CASSLRTGVRDEQYF. The DNA of the CDR3 is TGTGCCAGCAGCCTTAGGACAGGGGTTAGAGACGAGCAGTACTTC.